Sequencing of this T cell receptor (beta chain) was carried out in a study of shared clonotypes between healthy human individuals. The naive CD8 subset, CD45RO-negative cells positively selected for CCR7, excluded terminally differentiated effector memory CD45RA+ cells. Study results and limitations: Despite large depth, rarefaction showed incomplete sorted-subset sequencing.

A note on this clone: Its antigen is unknown.

The genomic DNA of each subset was split evenly across several immunoSEQ plates. Repertoires were generated with immunoSEQ multiplex PCR, while TCRdb's copy carries only in-frame clones and drops some. The data hold about 2,100,000 clones, with just over 90% observed a single time. Sequenced material: naive CD8+ T cells from PBMCs. The receptor comes from a man between 18 and 35 years old in good health. Some clones in this sample may be carry-over from other donors' samples.

The CDR3, as DNA: TGTGCCAGCAGTGATGGCCAGGGAGACGAGCAGTACTTC. It codes for CASSDGQGDEQYF. V usage is TRBV2 and J usage is TRBJ2-7, with D perhaps matching TRBD1 or TRBD2 (5 bases each). Germline CDR1 and CDR2: SNHLY and FYNNEI. The CDR3 has 13 amino acids. The ends were cut back, 3 bases at V and 5 bases at J, with 11 bases in the middle.